These 18 T cell receptor beta chains came from one sample sequenced in a study of blood T cells in healthy people across ages (dated by TCRdb to about 2015). The library relied on 5' RACE. Sequencing was performed on an Illumina HiSeq 2500. A second PCR of roughly 7 to 12 cycles was run with a J-beta primer mix and a sample-barcoded 5' primer. In-frame beta chains were kept once TCRdb had trimmed the public reads at Q25 with fastp and called clones with MiXCR. CDR3 protein sequences are deduplicated, and each keeps its most common genes and DNA. Present in this sample are about 650,000 distinct CDR3 sequences, less than 40% of which were seen just once. 15% of the sample is in the top ten clones. The sequencing sample was made of blood. The receptor set was obtained from a woman older than 75 in good health. Donor details come from another sample of the same person, matched by shared clones.

To note about this clonotype: A single base separates this from a much larger clone, so it may be a read error. The V and J genes are TRBV6-1 and TRBJ1-2; 8 bases agree with TRBD1. CDR1 MNHNS and CDR2 SASEGT come from the germline V gene. CDR3 length: 13 residues. The CDR3 DNA reads as TGTGCCAGCAGTGCGGGACAGGTCTATGGCTACATCTTC. It codes for CASSAGQVYGYIF.

This clonotype was recorded many times. V and J are TRBV9 and TRBJ2-1; D not certain. The CDR3 runs to 15 residues. Trimming stripped 0 bases from V and 6 bases from J, with 13 bases between. Germline V gives CDR1 SGDLS, CDR2 YYNGEE. The CDR3, as DNA: TGTGCCAGCAGCGTAGAGGGCAGGCTTGTCAATGAGCAGTTCTTC. Its translation: CASSVEGRLVNEQFF.

This CDR3 reads CASSLGPPPQETQYF. The CDR3 nucleotides read TGCGCCAGCAGTCTAGGGCCGCCACCACAAGAGACCCAGTACTTC. The genes are TRBV5-1 and TRBJ2-5; D not resolved. Trimming stripped 5 bases from V and 2 bases from J, with 16 bases between. The CDR3 totals 15 residues. CDR1 is SGHRS and CDR2 is YFSETQ in the germline V gene.

The chain joins TRBV5-1 to TRBJ1-1; 8 nucleotides line up with TRBD1. V shed 4 bases, J shed 6 bases, and the junction held 5 bases outside the gene matches. This CDR3 has 13 amino acids. Germline V lookup: CDR1 SGHRS, CDR2 YFSETQ. In DNA form, the CDR3 reads TGCGCCAGCAGCACGACAGGGGTGGCTGAAGCTTTCTTT. Protein product: CASSTTGVAEAFF.

This clonotype has at least ten counts. DNA for the CDR3: TGTGCCAGCAGCTTACGGACAGTCGGCTGGCAGTACTTC. Protein sequence: CASSLRTVGWQYF. This chain connects TRBV7-2 to TRBJ2-7; D is perhaps TRBD1 (6 bases). CDR1 is SGHTA, CDR2 FQGNSA, per germline. V was trimmed by 2 bases and J by 9 bases, leaving 14 bases between them. The CDR3 spans 13 residues.

Details on this clonotype: The missing conserved phenylalanine or tryptophan at the end of this CDR3 makes a read error likely. The limits of the CDR3 on the DNA are not certain, so only TCRdb's listed CDR3 is given. CDR3: CSTNDRGTGNGGYTC. The chain employs TRBV20-1 and TRBJ1-2; the table's D call, TRBD1, has no DNA check behind it. The germline CDR1 and CDR2 sequences are DFQATT and SNEGSKA (reference sequence). The CDR3 length is 15 residues, termini included.

This clonotype was seen many times. This chain links TRBV12-3 or TRBV12-4 with TRBJ1-1, with TRBD1 identical over 7 bases. CDR3 length equals 16 residues. Germline trimming cut 4 bases from V and 3 bases from J; bases unmatched to any gene: 11. CDR3 sequence (DNA): TGTGCCAGCAGTTCACGACAGGGTCAAGGGGACACTGAAGCTTTCTTT. It translates to CASSSRQGQGDTEAFF.

This clonotype was found many times. This chain links TRBV7-3 with TRBJ2-1; 8 nucleotides agree with TRBD2. CDR1 and CDR2 from the germline V gene are SGHTA and FQGTGA. After removal of 5 bases from V and 12 bases from J, the junction contained 6 bases not matched to a gene. The CDR3 covers 12 residues. The CDR3 nucleotides are TGTGCCAGCAGCGTTAGCGGGGTTGCGCAGTTCTTC. It yields the protein CASSVSGVAQFF.

The genes are TRBV6-1 and TRBJ1-5; 9 positions agree with TRBD1. The V segment lost 4 bases and the J segment 3 bases; nucleotides outside the gene matches: 10. Per the germline V gene, CDR1 is MNHNS and CDR2 is SASEGT. This CDR3 contains 17 residues. This CDR3 is CASSAHRGTGSNQPQHF. The CDR3 DNA reads as TGTGCCAGCAGTGCACACCGGGGGACAGGGTCCAATCAGCCCCAGCATTTT.

Comments on this clonotype: Given a much more abundant clone one base away, this may be a read error. The genes are TRBV20-1 and TRBJ2-7; 9 positions agree with TRBD1. Trimming took 4 bases from V and 7 from J; bases not matched to a gene: 11. The CDR3 is 14 residues long. Germline V CDR1 and CDR2: DFQATT, SNEGSKA (reference sequence). The chain's CDR3 is CSATGNRGHNEQYF. In DNA, the CDR3 is TGCAGTGCTACGGGTAACAGGGGGCACAATGAGCAGTACTTC.

This clonotype showed up just a few times. V is TRBV29-1 and J is TRBJ1-2; D not resolved. V was shortened by 4 bases and J by 6 bases, with 9 bases between the two germline ends. CDR1 and CDR2 (germline): SQVTM, ANQGSEA. This CDR3 comprises 11 residues. For the CDR3, the DNA is TGCAGCGTTGGGGGTTCGGATGGCTACACCTTC. This encodes CSVGGSDGYTF.

Turning to this clonotype: Sequence at one end of the junction differs from germline and may be a read error. The chain is built from TRBV11-2 and TRBJ2-7; 10 positions agree with TRBD2. There are 15 residues in the CDR3. Germline V gives CDR1 SGHAT, CDR2 FQNNGV. This chain's CDR3 is CVSSLEASGGKEQYF. CDR3 in DNA: TGTGTCAGCAGCTTAGAAGCTAGCGGGGGTAAAGAGCAGTACTTC.

This clonotype appeared once. The chain's CDR3 is CASSLAGASYYGYTF. The CDR3 DNA reads as TGCGCCAGCAGCTTAGCAGGGGCATCGTACTATGGCTACACCTTC. The chain couples TRBV5-1 to TRBJ1-2, with D perhaps TRBD1 (6 bases). The ends were cut back, 2 bases at V and 3 bases at J, with 14 bases in the middle. The germline CDR1 and CDR2 sequences are SGHRS and YFSETQ. CDR3 size: 15 residues.

This clonotype appeared a few times. A read error is possible here, since a much larger clone lies one base away. The chain employs TRBV18 and TRBJ2-2, with TRBD2 matching 12 bases. The CDR3 is 17 amino acids. Germline values: CDR1 KGHSH, CDR2 LQKENI. The CDR3 DNA is TGTGCCAGCTCACCTTGGACTAGCGGGACTAACACCGGGGAGCGGTTTTTT. This encodes CASSPWTSGTNTGERFF.

This clonotype came up many times. The V gene is TRBV7-2, the J gene TRBJ1-6; tentatively, D is TRBD1 (5 bases). Trimming shortened V by 1 base and J by 3 bases, and 7 bases separated the two germline ends. This CDR3 comprises 15 residues. Germline V gene lookup returns CDR1 SGHTA and CDR2 FQGNSA. The CDR3 nucleotides read TGTGCCAGCAGCTTAGGCACAGGCTATAATTCACCCCTCCACTTT. Protein sequence: CASSLGTGYNSPLHF.

This clonotype was recorded at least ten times. The chain couples TRBV10-3 to TRBJ2-3; 11 bases are shared with TRBD2. CDR3 length: 16 residues. V lost 3 bases to trimming and J lost 2 bases; unmatched junction nucleotides: 4. The germline CDR1 and CDR2 sequences are ENHRY and SYGVKD. The CDR3 is CAISELAGDLTDTQYF. CDR3 bases: TGTGCCATCAGTGAACTAGCGGGGGACCTCACAGATACGCAGTATTTT.

This clonotype was seen at least ten times. The chain couples TRBV12-3 or TRBV12-4 to TRBJ2-3, with D hard to call. The CDR3 length is 13 residues. V was shortened by 6 bases and J by 1 base, with 8 bases between the two germline ends. The CDR3 is CASSFRGTDTQYF. In DNA, the CDR3 is TGTGCCAGCAGCTTCCGGGGCACAGATACGCAGTATTTT.

This chain links TRBV5-1 with TRBJ1-2; D is unresolved. Trimming removed 0 bases from V and 0 bases from J, with 9 bases in between. Germline loops: CDR1 SGHRS, CDR2 YFSETQ. The CDR3 is 15 amino acids. CDR3 nucleotides: TGCGCCAGCAGCTTGGCCCTGACCACTAACTATGGCTACACCTTC. Protein: CASSLALTTNYGYTF. The whole variable domain, remainder taken from reference TRBV5-1 and TRBJ1-2, is KAGVTQTPRYLIKTRGQQVTLSCSPISGHRSVSWYQQTPGQGLQFLFEYFSETQRNKGNFPGRFSGRQFSNSRSEMNVSTLELGDSALYLCASSLALTTNYGYTFGSGTRLTVV.